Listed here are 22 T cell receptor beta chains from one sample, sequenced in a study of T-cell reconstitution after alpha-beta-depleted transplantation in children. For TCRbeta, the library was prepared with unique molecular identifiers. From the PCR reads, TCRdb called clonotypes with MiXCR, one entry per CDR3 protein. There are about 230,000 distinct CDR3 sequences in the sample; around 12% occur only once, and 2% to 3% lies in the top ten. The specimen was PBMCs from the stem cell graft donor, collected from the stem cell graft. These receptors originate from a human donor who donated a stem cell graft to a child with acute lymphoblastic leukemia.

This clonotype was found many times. Here the CDR3 DNA reads TGTGCCAGCAATTCGGACAGGCTCACCGGGGAGCTGTTTTTT. It yields the protein CASNSDRLTGELFF. The chain employs TRBV6-5 and TRBJ2-2, with 7 nucleotides matching TRBD1. This CDR3 has 14 amino acids. V dropped 7 bases and J dropped 4; count of bases not matched to a gene: 6. Germline assignment: CDR1 MNHEY and CDR2 SVGAGI.

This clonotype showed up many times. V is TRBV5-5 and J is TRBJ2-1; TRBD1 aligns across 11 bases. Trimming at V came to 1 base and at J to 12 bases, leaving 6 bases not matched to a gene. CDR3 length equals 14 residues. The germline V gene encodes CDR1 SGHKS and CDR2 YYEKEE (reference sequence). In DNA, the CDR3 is TGTGCCAGCAGCTTGCGGACAGGGGGCGCGGTGCAGTTCTTC. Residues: CASSLRTGGAVQFF.

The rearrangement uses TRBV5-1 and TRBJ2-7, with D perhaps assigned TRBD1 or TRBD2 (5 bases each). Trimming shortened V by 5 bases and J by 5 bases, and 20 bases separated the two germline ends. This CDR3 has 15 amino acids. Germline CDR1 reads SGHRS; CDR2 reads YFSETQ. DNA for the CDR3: TGCGCCAGCAGGCCACGCCGGGACGGTTTCAACGAGCAGTACTTC. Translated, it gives CASRPRRDGFNEQYF.

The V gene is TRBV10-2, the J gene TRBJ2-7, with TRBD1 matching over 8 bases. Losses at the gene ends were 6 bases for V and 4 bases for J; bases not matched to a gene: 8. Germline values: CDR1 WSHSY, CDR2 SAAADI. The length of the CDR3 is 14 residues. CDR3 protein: CASRQRQGPYEQYF. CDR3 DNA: TGCGCCAGCAGGCAGAGACAGGGGCCATACGAGCAGTACTTC.

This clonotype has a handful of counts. CDR3: CASSVRNDGSNYGYTF. In DNA form, the CDR3 reads TGTGCCAGCAGCGTGAGAAACGACGGTTCAAACTATGGCTACACCTTC. The chain uses TRBV9 and TRBJ1-2; D remains ambiguous. From germline, CDR1 is SGDLS and CDR2 YYNGEE. Trimming pared 2 bases from V and 2 bases from J, leaving 16 bases between. The CDR3 contains 16 residues.

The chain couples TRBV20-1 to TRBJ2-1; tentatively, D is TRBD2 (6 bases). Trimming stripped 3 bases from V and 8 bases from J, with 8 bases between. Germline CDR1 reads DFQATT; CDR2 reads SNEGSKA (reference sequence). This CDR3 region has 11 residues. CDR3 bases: TGCAGTGCTAGCGGGAGTTATGAGCAGTTCTTC. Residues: CSASGSYEQFF.

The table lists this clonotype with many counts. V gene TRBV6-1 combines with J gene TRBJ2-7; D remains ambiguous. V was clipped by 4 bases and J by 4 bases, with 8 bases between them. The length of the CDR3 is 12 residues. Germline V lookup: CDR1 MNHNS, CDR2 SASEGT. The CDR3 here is CASSVSGYEQYF. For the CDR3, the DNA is TGTGCCAGCAGTGTAAGTGGATACGAGCAGTACTTC.

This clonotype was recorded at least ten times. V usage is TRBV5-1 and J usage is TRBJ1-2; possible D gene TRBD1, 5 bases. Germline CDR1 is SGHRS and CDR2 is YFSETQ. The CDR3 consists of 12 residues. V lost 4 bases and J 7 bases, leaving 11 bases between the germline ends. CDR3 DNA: TGCGCCAGCAGCGGGGGAGGGAGTGGCTACACCTTC. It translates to CASSGGGSGYTF.

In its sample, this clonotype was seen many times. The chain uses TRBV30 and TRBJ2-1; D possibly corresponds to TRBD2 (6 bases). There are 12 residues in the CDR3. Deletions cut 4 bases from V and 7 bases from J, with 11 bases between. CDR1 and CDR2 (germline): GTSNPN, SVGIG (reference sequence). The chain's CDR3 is CAWTKLANEQFF. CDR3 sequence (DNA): TGTGCCTGGACTAAGCTAGCGAATGAGCAGTTCTTC.

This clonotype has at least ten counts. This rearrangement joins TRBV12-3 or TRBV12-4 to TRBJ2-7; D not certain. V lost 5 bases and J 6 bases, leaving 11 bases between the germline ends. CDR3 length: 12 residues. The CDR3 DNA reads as TGTGCCAGCAGTACCTCCCCCGTCGAGCAGTACTTC. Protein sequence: CASSTSPVEQYF.

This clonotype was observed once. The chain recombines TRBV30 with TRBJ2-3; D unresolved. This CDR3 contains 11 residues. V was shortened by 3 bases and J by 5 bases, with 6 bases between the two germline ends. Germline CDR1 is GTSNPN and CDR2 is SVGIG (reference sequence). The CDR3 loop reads CAWSDEDTQYF. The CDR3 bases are TGTGCCTGGAGCGACGAAGATACGCAGTATTTT.

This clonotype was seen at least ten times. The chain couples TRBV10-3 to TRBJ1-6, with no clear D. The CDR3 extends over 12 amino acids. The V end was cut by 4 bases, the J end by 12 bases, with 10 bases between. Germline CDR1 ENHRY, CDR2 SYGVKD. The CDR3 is CAISAVVGPLHF. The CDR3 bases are TGTGCCATCAGTGCCGTCGTAGGACCCCTCCACTTT.

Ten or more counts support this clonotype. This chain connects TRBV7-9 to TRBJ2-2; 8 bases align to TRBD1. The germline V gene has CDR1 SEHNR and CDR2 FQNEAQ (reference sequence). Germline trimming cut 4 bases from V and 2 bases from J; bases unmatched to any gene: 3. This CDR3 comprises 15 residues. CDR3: CASSWDRSNTGELFF. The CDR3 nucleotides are TGTGCCAGCAGCTGGGACAGGTCAAACACCGGGGAGCTGTTTTTT.

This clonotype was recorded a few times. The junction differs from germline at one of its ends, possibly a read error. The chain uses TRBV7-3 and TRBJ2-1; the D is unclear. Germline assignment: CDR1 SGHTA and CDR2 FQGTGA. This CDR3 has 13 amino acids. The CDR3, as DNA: TGTGCCAGCAGCTTAACCTCCCACAATGAGCAGTTCTTC. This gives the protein CASSLTSHNEQFF.

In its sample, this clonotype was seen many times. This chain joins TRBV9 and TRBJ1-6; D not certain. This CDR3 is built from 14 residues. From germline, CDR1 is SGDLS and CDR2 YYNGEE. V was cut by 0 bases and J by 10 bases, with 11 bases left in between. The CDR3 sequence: CASSVGEVGSPLHF. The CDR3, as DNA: TGTGCCAGCAGCGTAGGGGAGGTCGGCTCACCCCTCCACTTT.

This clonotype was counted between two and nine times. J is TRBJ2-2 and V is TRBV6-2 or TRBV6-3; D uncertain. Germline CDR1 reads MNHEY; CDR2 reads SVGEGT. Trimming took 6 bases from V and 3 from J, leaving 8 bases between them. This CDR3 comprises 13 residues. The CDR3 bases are TGTGCCAGCAGGACACTTTACACCGGGGAGCTGTTTTTT. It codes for CASRTLYTGELFF.

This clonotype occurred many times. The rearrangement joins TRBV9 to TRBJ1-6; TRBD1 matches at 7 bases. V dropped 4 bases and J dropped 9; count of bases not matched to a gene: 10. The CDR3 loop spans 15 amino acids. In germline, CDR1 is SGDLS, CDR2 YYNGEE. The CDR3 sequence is CASSPRTGLGSPLHF. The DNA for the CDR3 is TGTGCCAGCAGCCCACGGACAGGTTTAGGTTCACCCCTCCACTTT. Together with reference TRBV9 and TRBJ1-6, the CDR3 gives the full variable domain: DSGVTQTPKHLITATGQRVTLRCSPRSGDLSVYWYQQSLDQGLQFLIQYYNGEERAKGNILERFSAQQFPDLHSELNLSSLELGDSALYFCASSPRTGLGSPLHFGNGTRLTVT.

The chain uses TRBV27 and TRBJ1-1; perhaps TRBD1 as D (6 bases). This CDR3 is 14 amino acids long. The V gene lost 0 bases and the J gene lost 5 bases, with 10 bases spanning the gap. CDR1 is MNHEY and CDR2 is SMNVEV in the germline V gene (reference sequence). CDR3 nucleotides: TGTGCCAGCAGTTTATCGACAGGAGGAACTGAAGCTTTCTTT. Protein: CASSLSTGGTEAFF.

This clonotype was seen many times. Written as DNA, the CDR3 is TGCGCCAGCAGCCAAGATTTCGGGGGAGGCTATGGCTACACCTTC. Its protein product is CASSQDFGGGYGYTF. This chain links TRBV4-3 with TRBJ1-2; a weak D match, TRBD1 (5 bases). Germline V gene data show CDR1 as LGHNA and CDR2 as YSLEER. Trimming shortened V by 0 bases and J by 4 bases, and 12 bases separated the two germline ends. The CDR3 runs 15 residues.

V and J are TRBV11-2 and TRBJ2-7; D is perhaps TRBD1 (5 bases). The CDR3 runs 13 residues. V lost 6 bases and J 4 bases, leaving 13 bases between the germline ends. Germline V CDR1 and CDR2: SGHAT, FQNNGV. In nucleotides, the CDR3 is TGTGCCAGCAGGCAGGGCTCTGGATACGAGCAGTACTTC. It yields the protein CASRQGSGYEQYF. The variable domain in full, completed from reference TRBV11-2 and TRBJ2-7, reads EAGVAQSPRYKIIEKRQSVAFWCNPISGHATLYWYQQILGQGPKLLIQFQNNGVVDDSQLPKDRFSAERLKGVDSTLKIQPAKLEDSAVYLCASRQGSGYEQYFGPGTRLTVT.

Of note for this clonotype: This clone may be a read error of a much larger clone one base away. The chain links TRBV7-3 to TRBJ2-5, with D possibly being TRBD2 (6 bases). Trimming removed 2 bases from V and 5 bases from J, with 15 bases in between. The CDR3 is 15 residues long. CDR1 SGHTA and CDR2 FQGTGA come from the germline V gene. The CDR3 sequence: CASSLGGSGHETQYF. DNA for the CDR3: TGTGCCAGCAGCTTAGGCGGTAGCGGACATGAGACCCAGTACTTC.

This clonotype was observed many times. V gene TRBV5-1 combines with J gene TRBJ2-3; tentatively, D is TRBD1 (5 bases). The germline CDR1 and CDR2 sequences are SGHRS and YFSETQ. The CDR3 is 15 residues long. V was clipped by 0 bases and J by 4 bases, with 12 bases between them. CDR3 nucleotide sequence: TGCGCCAGCAGCTTGGAAATCCAGGGCCCAGATACGCAGTATTTT. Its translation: CASSLEIQGPDTQYF.